This record looks at one TCR beta chain sequence and its context. Its antigen is unknown. This specimen comes from a study of T cells in Graves' hyperthyroidism and ophthalmopathy. The source material, RNA transcripts, was used to amplify TCR beta CDR3 regions. The HTBI primer set drove a first-round RT-PCR of the TCR CDR3. TCRdb itself ran the multiplex PCR reads through MiXCR, one entry per CDR3 protein. This table has hundreds of thousands of distinct CDR3 sequences, 12% to 15% appearing once. Trimming removed 2 bases at V and 8 bases at J, with 15 bases between. The germline gives CDR1 MNHNS, CDR2 SASEGT. CDR3 length equals 14 residues. Study-wide findings and caveats: Most thyroid clonotypes expanded above 0.001 appeared in blood too.

The chain recombines TRBV6-1 with TRBJ1-2; possible D gene TRBD1, 6 bases. Specimen: blood. This sequence was found in a woman in her forties with Graves' hyperthyroidism. The CDR3: CASSEHGTLGGYTF. DNA for the CDR3: TGTGCCAGCAGTGAACATGGGACATTGGGCGGCTACACCTTC.